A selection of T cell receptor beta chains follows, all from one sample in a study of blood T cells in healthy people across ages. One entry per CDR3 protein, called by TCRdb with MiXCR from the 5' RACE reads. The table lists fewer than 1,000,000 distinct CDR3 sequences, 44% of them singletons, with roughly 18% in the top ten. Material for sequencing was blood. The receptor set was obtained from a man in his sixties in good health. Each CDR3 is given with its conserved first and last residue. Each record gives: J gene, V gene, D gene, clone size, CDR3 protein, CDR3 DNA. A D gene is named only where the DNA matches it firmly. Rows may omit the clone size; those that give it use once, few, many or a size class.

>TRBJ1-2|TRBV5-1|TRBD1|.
CASSATQGRPLYTF
TGCGCCAGCAGCGCCACACAGGGGCGGCCCCTCTACACCTTC
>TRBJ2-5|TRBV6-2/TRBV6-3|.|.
CASGLNEQYF
TGTGCCAGCGGCCTTAATGAGCAGTACTTC
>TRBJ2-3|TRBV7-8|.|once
CASSSVQDTQYF
TGTGCCAGCAGCTCCGTCCAGGATACGCAGTATTTT
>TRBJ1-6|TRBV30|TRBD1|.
CAWRYGRDSLSAPLHF
TGTGCCTGGAGGTATGGGAGGGACAGCCTCTCGGCACCCCTCCACTTT
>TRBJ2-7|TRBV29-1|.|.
CSVTGAYEQYF
TGCAGCGTTACCGGGGCGTACGAGCAGTACTTC
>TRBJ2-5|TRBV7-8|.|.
CASSSRTVTQETQYF
TGTGCCAGCAGCTCCCGGACAGTAACCCAAGAGACCCAGTACTTC
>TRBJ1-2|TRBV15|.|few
CATSPGRQTGYTF
TGTGCCACCAGCCCCGGCCGACAGACAGGCTACACCTTC
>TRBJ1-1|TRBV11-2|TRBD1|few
CASSGRQGMNTEAFF
TGTGCCAGCAGCGGGCGACAGGGCATGAACACTGAAGCTTTCTTT
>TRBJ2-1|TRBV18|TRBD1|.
CASSSETGVVGEQFF
TGTGCCAGCTCGTCCGAGACAGGGGTCGTGGGTGAGCAGTTCTTC
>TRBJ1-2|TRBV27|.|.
CASSLWAGYTF
TGTGCCAGCAGTTTATGGGCCGGCTACACCTTC
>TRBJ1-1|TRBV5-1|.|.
CASSLEPKGRAFF
TGCGCCAGCAGCTTGGAACCAAAAGGGAGAGCTTTCTTT
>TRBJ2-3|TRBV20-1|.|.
CSATARSRFTDTQYF
TGCAGTGCTACCGCCCGCAGTCGATTCACAGATACGCAGTATTTT
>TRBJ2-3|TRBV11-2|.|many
CASRQGRADTQYF
TGTGCCAGCAGACAGGGACGGGCAGATACGCAGTATTTT
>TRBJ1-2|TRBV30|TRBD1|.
CAWTPGQGGYGYTF
TGTGCCTGGACCCCGGGACAGGGAGGGTATGGCTACACCTTC
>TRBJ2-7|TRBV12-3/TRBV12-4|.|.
CASSPTERVRYEQYF
TGTGCCAGCAGCCCAACGGAAAGGGTCCGCTACGAGCAGTACTTC
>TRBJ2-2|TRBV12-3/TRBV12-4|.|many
CASSLGGNTGELFF
TGTGCCAGCAGTTTAGGAGGCAACACCGGGGAGCTGTTTTTT
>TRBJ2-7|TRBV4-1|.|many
CASSQDPGRGSYEQYF
TGCGCCAGCAGCCAAGATCCGGGCAGGGGCTCCTACGAGCAGTACTTC
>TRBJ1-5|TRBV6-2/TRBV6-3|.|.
CASSTLTALSNQPQHF
TGTGCCAGCAGTACCCTGACAGCCCTTAGCAATCAGCCCCAGCATTTT
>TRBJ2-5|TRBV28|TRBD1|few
CASSLSPPGQGIGETQYF
TGTGCCAGCAGCCTATCTCCTCCGGGACAGGGCATCGGAGAGACCCAGTACTTC
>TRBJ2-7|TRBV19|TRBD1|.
CASSRGQGPSYEQYF
TGTGCCAGTAGTAGGGGACAGGGGCCTTCCTACGAGCAGTACTTC
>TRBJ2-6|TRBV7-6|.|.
CASSKSRSGRNSGANVLTF
TGTGCCAGCAGCAAATCTCGATCGGGACGGAACTCTGGGGCCAACGTCCTGACTTTC
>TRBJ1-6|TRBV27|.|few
CASSRPRDGHNSPLHF
TGTGCCAGCAGCAGGCCGCGAGACGGACACAATTCACCCCTCCACTTT
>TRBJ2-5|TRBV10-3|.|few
CAIRDPVLAQETQYF
TGTGCCATCAGGGATCCAGTTCTGGCCCAAGAGACCCAGTACTTC
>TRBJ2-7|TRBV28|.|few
CASSSPGGGDYEQYF
TGTGCCAGCAGTTCCCCGGGCGGTGGGGACTACGAGCAGTACTTC
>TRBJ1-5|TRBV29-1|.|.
CSAGDGGSNQPQHF
TGCAGCGCTGGGGACGGAGGTAGCAATCAGCCCCAGCATTTT
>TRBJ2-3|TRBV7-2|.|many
CASSPRGGTQYF
TGTGCCAGCAGCCCTCGGGGCGGCACGCAGTATTTT
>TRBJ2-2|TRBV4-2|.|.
CASTQGRQHTGELFF
TGTGCCAGCACCCAGGGGAGGCAACACACCGGGGAGCTGTTTTTT
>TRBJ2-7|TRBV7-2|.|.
CASSRTGTSYEQYF
TGTGCCAGCAGCCGAACAGGGACCTCCTACGAGCAGTACTTC
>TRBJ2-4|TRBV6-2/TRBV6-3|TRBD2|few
CASSYGLAGREQYF
TGTGCCAGCAGTTACGGGCTAGCGGGGCGGGAGCAGTACTTC
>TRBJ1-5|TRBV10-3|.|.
CAISREGQPQHF
TGTGCCATCAGCAGGGAAGGTCAGCCCCAGCATTTT
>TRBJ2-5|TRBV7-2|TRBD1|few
CASSRDLTGGIETQYF
TGTGCCAGCAGCCGTGACCTGACAGGGGGCATTGAGACCCAGTACTTC
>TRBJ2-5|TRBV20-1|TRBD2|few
CSAGSSAGGLQETQYF
TGCAGTGCTGGATCAAGCGCGGGGGGACTTCAAGAGACCCAGTACTTC
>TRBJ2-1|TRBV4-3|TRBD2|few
CASSPGLAGRDEQFF
TGCGCCAGCAGCCCGGGACTAGCGGGGAGAGATGAGCAGTTCTTC